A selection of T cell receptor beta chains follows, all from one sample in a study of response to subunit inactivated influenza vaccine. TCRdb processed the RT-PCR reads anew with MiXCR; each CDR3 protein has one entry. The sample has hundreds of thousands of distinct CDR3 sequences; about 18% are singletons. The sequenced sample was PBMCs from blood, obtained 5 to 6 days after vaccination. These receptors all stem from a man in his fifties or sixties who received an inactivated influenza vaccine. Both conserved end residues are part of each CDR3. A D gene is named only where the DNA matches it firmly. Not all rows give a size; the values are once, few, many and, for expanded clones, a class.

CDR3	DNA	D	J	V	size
CASSPQGAFYGYTF	TGTGCCAGCAGTCCACAGGGGGCGTTCTATGGCTACACCTTC	TRBD1	TRBJ1-2	TRBV12-3/TRBV12-4	.
CASRSPSRLETQYF	TGCGCCAGCAGGTCCCCGAGCCGGTTAGAGACCCAGTACTTC	.	TRBJ2-5	TRBV10-2	.
CASSLIAPDRAKNIQYF	TGTGCCAGCAGTTTAATCGCCCCGGACCGGGCCAAAAACATTCAGTACTTC	.	TRBJ2-4	TRBV28	.
CASSQPNEKLFF	TGCGCCAGCAGCCAACCAAACGAAAAACTGTTTTTT	.	TRBJ1-4	TRBV4-3	.
CASSGQGQGNTIYF	TGTGCCAGCAGTGGACAAGGCCAGGGAAACACCATATATTTT	.	TRBJ1-3	TRBV28	.
CASSEYGTSLGNTIYF	TGTGCCAGCAGTGAATACGGGACATCTCTTGGAAACACCATATATTTT	.	TRBJ1-3	TRBV6-1	few
CASSGTPGQGANEQFF	TGTGCCAGCAGTGGAACTCCGGGACAGGGCGCGAATGAGCAGTTCTTC	TRBD1	TRBJ2-1	TRBV25-1	.
CAISSRYSPSGANVLTF	TGTGCCATCAGTTCCCGGTACAGTCCATCTGGGGCCAACGTCCTGACTTTC	.	TRBJ2-6	TRBV10-3	few
CASSIDNSRTYEQYF	TGTGCCAGTAGTATAGATAACAGTCGGACCTACGAGCAGTACTTC	.	TRBJ2-7	TRBV19	.
CASSQDIRQGSYEQYF	TGCGCCAGCAGCCAAGACATCAGGCAAGGCTCCTACGAGCAGTACTTC	.	TRBJ2-7	TRBV4-3	few
CASSYTRQGERYGYTF	TGTGCCAGCAGTTATACACGACAGGGTGAACGTTATGGCTACACCTTC	TRBD1	TRBJ1-2	TRBV6-5	few
CSARDGGERGTDTQYF	TGCAGTGCTAGAGATGGGGGGGAGCGGGGCACAGATACGCAGTATTTT	TRBD2	TRBJ2-3	TRBV20-1	.
CATSDQGTQTGEQYF	TGTGCCACCAGTGACCAAGGGACCCAAACGGGCGAGCAGTACTTC	.	TRBJ2-7	TRBV24-1	.
CASTPGQKNTEAFF	TGCGCCAGCACCCCGGGACAGAAGAACACTGAAGCTTTCTTT	TRBD1	TRBJ1-1	TRBV5-1	.
CASSPLWQGGVHEQFF	TGTGCCAGCAGCCCCCTTTGGCAGGGGGGGGTTCATGAGCAGTTCTTC	.	TRBJ2-1	TRBV7-9	.
CAIKQQGNTGELFF	TGTGCCATCAAACAACAGGGTAACACCGGGGAGCTGTTTTTT	.	TRBJ2-2	TRBV10-3	.
CASSYRDRSSYEQYF	TGTGCCAGCAGTTACCGGGACAGGAGCTCCTACGAGCAGTACTTC	TRBD1	TRBJ2-7	TRBV27	few
CASSPWVGPQETQYF	TGTGCCAGCAGCCCCTGGGTTGGGCCCCAAGAGACCCAGTACTTC	.	TRBJ2-5	TRBV11-2	.
CASTLSGGFSTDTQYF	TGTGCCAGCACCTTGAGCGGGGGGTTCAGCACAGATACGCAGTATTTT	TRBD2	TRBJ2-3	TRBV7-2	.
CASSFRLAGGLETQYF	TGTGCCAGCAGTTTTCGACTAGCGGGGGGGCTAGAGACCCAGTACTTC	TRBD2	TRBJ2-5	TRBV12-3/TRBV12-4	few
CASSSGPYYGYTF	TGTGCCAGCAGCTCCGGGCCCTACTATGGCTACACCTTC	.	TRBJ1-2	TRBV7-8	.
CSGGGSYEQYF	TGCAGCGGGGGGGGCTCCTACGAGCAGTACTTC	TRBD2	TRBJ2-7	TRBV29-1	many
CASKLDRASSTDTQYF	TGTGCCAGCAAATTGGACAGGGCCTCTAGCACAGATACGCAGTATTTT	TRBD1	TRBJ2-3	TRBV2	.
CASSRAGWNTEAFF	TGTGCCAGCTCACGGGCAGGGTGGAACACTGAAGCTTTCTTT	.	TRBJ1-1	TRBV18	.
CSAREAGRYRSYTF	TGCAGTGCTAGAGAAGCAGGGCGGTACCGGAGCTACACCTTC	.	TRBJ1-2	TRBV20-1	few
CASSGTGQGTGELFF	TGTGCCAGCAGCGGGACAGGACAGGGGACCGGGGAGCTGTTTTTT	TRBD1	TRBJ2-2	TRBV5-6	.
CASSLSKTSPNTGELFF	TGTGCCAGCAGTTTATCCAAGACTAGCCCGAACACCGGGGAGCTGTTTTTT	TRBD2	TRBJ2-2	TRBV28	few
CATSDFKGETQYF	TGTGCCACCAGTGATTTCAAGGGGGAGACCCAGTACTTC	.	TRBJ2-5	TRBV24-1	few
CASSLLMSNTGELFF	TGTGCCAGCAGCTTATTAATGTCGAACACCGGGGAGCTGTTTTTT	.	TRBJ2-2	TRBV7-9	few
CASSLTSGSFNEQFF	TGTGCCAGCAGCCTCACTAGCGGGAGTTTCAATGAGCAGTTCTTC	TRBD2	TRBJ2-1	TRBV12-3/TRBV12-4	many
CASSTDPGQGAKTQYF	TGTGCCAGCAGTACAGATCCGGGACAGGGTGCGAAGACCCAGTACTTC	TRBD1	TRBJ2-5	TRBV6-1	few
CSAPWGPGGYGYTF	TGCAGTGCCCCCTGGGGTCCCGGTGGCTATGGCTACACCTTC	.	TRBJ1-2	TRBV20-1	.
CAISESSGGAFEQYF	TGTGCCATCAGTGAGTCTAGCGGGGGGGCGTTCGAGCAGTACTTC	TRBD2	TRBJ2-7	TRBV10-3	.
CSAREGWNTEAFF	TGCAGTGCTAGAGAAGGATGGAACACTGAAGCTTTCTTT	.	TRBJ1-1	TRBV20-1	.
CASSHPERETFPGANVLTF	TGTGCCAGCAGCCACCCGGAGAGGGAAACCTTTCCTGGGGCCAACGTCCTGACTTTC	.	TRBJ2-6	TRBV4-2	few
CATRGLAYTEYNEQFF	TGTGCCACCAGGGGACTAGCGTACACCGAGTACAATGAGCAGTTCTTC	TRBD2	TRBJ2-1	TRBV2	.
CASSWGQVNQPQHF	TGTGCCAGCAGCTGGGGACAGGTCAATCAGCCCCAGCATTTT	TRBD1	TRBJ1-5	TRBV5-5	.
CATSRDGARATSYNEQFF	TGTGCCACCAGCAGAGATGGCGCACGGGCCACCTCCTACAATGAGCAGTTCTTC	.	TRBJ2-1	TRBV15	.
CASSLLAGGLQETQYF	TGTGCCAGCAGCTTGTTGGCGGGAGGCTTACAAGAGACCCAGTACTTC	TRBD2	TRBJ2-5	TRBV5-5	few
CASSATSGGSNEQFF	TGTGCCAGCAGCGCGACTAGCGGAGGTTCCAATGAGCAGTTCTTC	TRBD2	TRBJ2-1	TRBV12-3/TRBV12-4	many
CASSEGQQETQYF	TGTGCCAGCAGCGAGGGACAGCAAGAGACCCAGTACTTC	TRBD1	TRBJ2-5	TRBV12-3/TRBV12-4	few
CASIQDRGGTDTQYF	TGTGCCAGCATCCAGGACAGGGGGGGCACAGATACGCAGTATTTT	TRBD1	TRBJ2-3	TRBV12-3/TRBV12-4	once
CASSHYPFTSTDTQYF	TGTGCCAGCAGTCACTACCCTTTCACTAGCACAGATACGCAGTATTTT	.	TRBJ2-3	TRBV27	.
CASSLQVVYTQYF	TGTGCCAGCAGCTTGCAAGTAGTCTATACGCAGTATTTT	.	TRBJ2-3	TRBV5-6	once
CASSLTVERSLTGELFF	TGTGCCAGCAGCTTAACGGTTGAGCGGAGCTTAACCGGGGAGCTGTTTTTT	.	TRBJ2-2	TRBV7-2	.
CASNRGGTSVDTQYF	TGTGCCAGCAACCGGGGGGGGACTAGCGTTGATACGCAGTATTTT	TRBD2	TRBJ2-3	TRBV11-2	once